This T cell receptor beta chain was recorded in a study of cytomegalovirus exposure and HLA in healthy donors. Study-wide points: Cytomegalovirus-associated status was assigned to about 180 TCR beta chains. Immune exposure information available was restricted to CMV serostatus.

Notes on this clone: Antigen unknown.

CDR3 length: 12 amino acids. With 4 bases removed from V and 4 bases from J, the gap between germline ends came to 8 bases. Germline CDR1 SGHDT, CDR2 YYEEEE. The PCR ran on 60 Vbeta and 13 Jbeta primers. TCRdb's copy holds only in-frame clones and misses some; the assay was immunoSEQ multiplex PCR. This sample has around 130,000 clones, with roughly 77% found just once. This sequence originates from a man aged 25 to 40 in good health and CMV-seronegative. The chain joins TRBV5-6 to TRBJ2-5; tentative D call: TRBD2 (6 bases). The sample consisted of PBMCs. The CDR3 region has the DNA TGTGCCAGCAGCCAGGGAGGAGAGACCCAGTACTTC. Translation gives CASSQGGETQYF.